The 23 T cell receptor beta chains below all came from one sample that was sequenced in a study of T cells expressing NK-cell markers. With the 5' RACE reads reprocessed, TCRdb shows one record per CDR3 protein and no DNA. Its listing shows some 460,000 distinct CDR3 sequences. The sequencing sample was made of blood T cells: a sorted CD56 or NKG2C T cell subset, CD4+ or CD8+ T cells, or bulk PBMC T cells (not recorded which). These TCRs come from a woman aged 50 to 65 in good health.

V and J are TRBV5-1 and TRBJ2-5; the TCRdb call, TRBD1, lacks DNA for checking. CDR1 and CDR2 from the germline V gene are SGHRS and YFSETQ. The CDR3 contains 14 residues. This CDR3 reads CASGLHPSQETQYF.

Here the CDR3 reads CSATDNRAGKAGTQYF. The genes are TRBV20-1 and TRBJ2-3; TCRdb calls TRBD1, which cannot be checked without DNA. The germline CDR1 and CDR2 sequences are DFQATT and SNEGSKA (reference sequence). The CDR3 has 16 amino acids.

This chain connects TRBV6-5 to TRBJ2-7; lacking DNA, the TRBD2 call made by TCRdb goes unchecked. CDR3 length equals 15 residues. Per the germline V gene, CDR1 is MNHEY and CDR2 is SVGAGI. CDR3 sequence: CASIRAASGPYEQYF.

V is TRBV10-3 and J is TRBJ1-4; no DNA is available, so the TRBD1 call from TCRdb remains unchecked. This CDR3 region has 13 residues. The germline V gene has CDR1 ENHRY and CDR2 SYGVKD. This CDR3 is CAITTGVGEKLFF.

This chain uses TRBV29-1 with TRBJ2-5. Germline V gene data show CDR1 as SQVTM and CDR2 as ANQGSEA. The CDR3 is 12 residues long. The CDR3: CSVERTAKTQYF.

V gene TRBV4-1 combines with J gene TRBJ2-7; TCRdb indicates TRBD1, and absent DNA this call remains unverified. CDR3 size: 15 residues. Looked up from germline, CDR1 is MGHRA and CDR2 is YSYEKL. The CDR3 loop is CASSQVRSALYEQYF.

This chain links TRBV4-1 with TRBJ1-5. This CDR3 spans 14 amino acids. CDR1 is MGHRA and CDR2 is YSYEKL in the germline V gene. The CDR3 is CASSQQGGGQPQHF.

This chain joins TRBV20-1 and TRBJ2-3; checking the TCRdb D call of TRBD1 is not possible without DNA. Germline V gene sequence: CDR1 DFQATT, CDR2 SNEGSKA (reference sequence). The CDR3 is 12 residues long. The CDR3 reads CSGGVSTDTQYF.

The chain carries TRBV10-2 and TRBJ1-1. The germline CDR1 and CDR2 sequences are WSHSY and SAAADI. The CDR3 runs to 13 residues. The CDR3 loop is CASTIQMNTEAFF.

The V gene is TRBV24-1, the J gene TRBJ2-3; without DNA, the TCRdb call of TRBD1 cannot be checked. Germline assignment: CDR1 KGHDR and CDR2 SFDVKD. The length of the CDR3 is 13 residues. The CDR3: CASGEKGTDTQYF.

The J gene is TRBJ2-4, the V gene TRBV15; TCRdb's D gene call, TRBD2, goes unchecked for lack of DNA. The germline V gene encodes CDR1 LNHNV and CDR2 YYDKDF (reference sequence). This CDR3 is 18 amino acids long. CDR3 sequence reads: CATSSATEGRWAKNIQYF.

The V call is TRBV12-3 or TRBV12-4, the J call TRBJ2-1; absent DNA, TCRdb's TRBD1 call cannot be checked. This CDR3 is 15 amino acids long. CDR3 amino acids: CASRSGTGSFYEQFF.

The chain couples TRBV12-3 or TRBV12-4 to TRBJ2-1; the D call of TRBD2 rests on TCRdb alone, since no DNA is present to check it. The CDR3 length is 19 residues. CDR3 loop: CASSPIVRGGRAAYNEQFF.

The chain joins TRBV11-3 to TRBJ2-3. Per germline, CDR1 SGHNT and CDR2 YENEEA. This CDR3 contains 11 residues. The CDR3 region is CASGQKKAQYF.

The CDR3 loop is CASSLDMNRENSPLHF. The rearrangement links TRBV5-1 to TRBJ1-6; TCRdb picks TRBD1, but there is no DNA to check that call. The CDR3 contains 16 residues. The germline V gene has CDR1 SGHRS and CDR2 YFSETQ. The variable domain in full, completed from reference TRBV5-1 and TRBJ1-6, reads KAGVTQTPRYLIKTRGQQVTLSCSPISGHRSVSWYQQTPGQGLQFLFEYFSETQRNKGNFPGRFSGRQFSNSRSEMNVSTLELGDSALYLCASSLDMNRENSPLHFGNGTRLTVT.

This chain connects TRBV20-1 to TRBJ2-1; the TCRdb call, TRBD2, lacks DNA for checking. Germline V gene lookup returns CDR1 DFQATT and CDR2 SNEGSKA (reference sequence). CDR3 length: 13 residues. The CDR3 reads CSARRTGGDEQFF.

The CDR3 sequence: CASSLAVSGADTQYF. The chain joins TRBV5-1 to TRBJ2-3; TCRdb gives TRBD2 as the D gene, but with no DNA this cannot be confirmed. The CDR3 has 15 amino acids. CDR1 and CDR2 (germline): SGHRS, YFSETQ.

V usage is TRBV4-1 and J usage is TRBJ1-4; TCRdb's D call, TRBD1, is unchecked because there is no DNA. CDR3 length: 14 amino acids. The V gene's germline CDR1 is MGHRA and CDR2 YSYEKL. The CDR3 sequence: CASSQGPVNEKLFF.

The rearrangement joins TRBV20-1 to TRBJ1-2; absent DNA, TCRdb's TRBD1 call cannot be checked. The CDR3 is made up of 13 amino acids. Germline values: CDR1 DFQATT, CDR2 SNEGSKA (reference sequence). CDR3 amino acids: CSAPVGGKYGYTF.

This sequence joins TRBV5-1 and TRBJ2-5; as DNA is missing, the TRBD1 call by TCRdb cannot be tested. Germline CDR1 is SGHRS and CDR2 is YFSETQ. CDR3 length: 13 amino acids. The CDR3 region is CASGGQPQETQYF.

The rearrangement links TRBV14 to TRBJ2-7; lacking DNA, the TRBD1 call made by TCRdb goes unchecked. The CDR3 is made up of 14 amino acids. The germline V gene has CDR1 SGHDN and CDR2 FVKESK. This chain's CDR3 is CASSQVGGSLKQYF.

The genes are TRBV5-1 and TRBJ2-7; TCRdb proposes TRBD2, but this gene call is untestable without DNA. This CDR3 is built from 12 residues. CDR1 and CDR2 (germline): SGHRS, YFSETQ. The CDR3 loop reads CASSLDNEGQYF.

The CDR3 sequence: CASKLDRNTEAFF. The chain recombines TRBV2 with TRBJ1-1. CDR3 length: 13 residues. Germline V lookup: CDR1 SNHLY, CDR2 FYNNEI.